The entry below gives a single T cell receptor (beta chain) sequence along with its context. These data are taken from a study of prognosis after radiotherapy for stage I lung cancer. V dropped 2 bases and J dropped 12; count of bases not matched to a gene: 10. The CDR3 covers 13 residues. The germline V gene has CDR1 MDHEN and CDR2 SYDVKM. Genomic DNA yielded TCR beta CDR3, amplified by two-round multiplex PCR. Individual primers that were specific to each TRBV and TRBJ gene served in first-round PCR. MiXCR, run by TCRdb on the multiplex PCR reads, gives a single entry per CDR3 protein. The sample records 31,000 or so distinct CDR3 sequences, 40% to 55% being singletons.

The source is a donor over 45 with non-small cell lung cancer. V is TRBV28 and J is TRBJ2-7, with 7 positions matching TRBD1. This material consisted of PBMCs, taken before or after stereotactic body radiation therapy (not recorded which). CDR3 amino acids: CASSLGTGTVPYF. The CDR3 nucleotides read TGTGCCAGCAGTTTAGGTACCGGGACAGTCCCGTACTTC.